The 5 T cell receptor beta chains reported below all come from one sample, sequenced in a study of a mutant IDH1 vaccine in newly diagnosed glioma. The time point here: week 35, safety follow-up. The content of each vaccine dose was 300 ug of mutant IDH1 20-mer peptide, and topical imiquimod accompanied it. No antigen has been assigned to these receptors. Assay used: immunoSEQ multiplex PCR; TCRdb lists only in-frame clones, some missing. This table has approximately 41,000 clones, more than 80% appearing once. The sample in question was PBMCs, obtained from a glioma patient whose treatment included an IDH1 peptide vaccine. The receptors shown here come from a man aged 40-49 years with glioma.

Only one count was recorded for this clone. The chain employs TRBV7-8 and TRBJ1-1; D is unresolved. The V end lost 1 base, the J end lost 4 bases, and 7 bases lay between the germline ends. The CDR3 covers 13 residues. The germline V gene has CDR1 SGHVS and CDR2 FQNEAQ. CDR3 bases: TGTGCCAGCAGCTTAGTACCTGGCACTGAAGCTTTCTTT. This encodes CASSLVPGTEAFF.

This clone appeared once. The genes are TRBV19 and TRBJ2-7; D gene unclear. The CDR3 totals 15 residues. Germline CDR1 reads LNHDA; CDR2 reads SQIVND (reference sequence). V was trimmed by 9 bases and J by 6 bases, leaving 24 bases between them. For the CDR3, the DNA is TGTGCCAGAGAACGAAAGCAGACCCCCATCGGCGAGCAGTACTTC. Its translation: CARERKQTPIGEQYF. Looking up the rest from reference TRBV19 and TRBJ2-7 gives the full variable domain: DGGITQSPKYLFRKEGQNVTLSCEQNLNHDAMYWYRQDPGQGLRLIYYSQIVNDFQKGDIAEGYSVSREKKESFPLTVTSAQKNPTAFYLCARERKQTPIGEQYFGPGTRLTVT.

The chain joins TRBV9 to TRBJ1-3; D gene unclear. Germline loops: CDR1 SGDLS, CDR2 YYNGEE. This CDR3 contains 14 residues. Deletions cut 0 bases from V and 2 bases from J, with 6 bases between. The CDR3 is CASSVASTGNTIYF. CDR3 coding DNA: TGTGCCAGCAGCGTAGCCAGCACTGGAAACACCATATATTTT.

The CDR3 DNA reads as TGTGCCAGTAGTACGGGCGACAGGGGTAGCAATCAGCCCCAGCATTTT. Its translation: CASSTGDRGSNQPQHF. The V gene is TRBV19, the J gene TRBJ1-5; 8 nucleotides line up with TRBD1. Germline values: CDR1 LNHDA, CDR2 SQIVND (reference sequence). After removal of 4 bases from V and 0 bases from J, the junction contained 5 bases not matched to a gene. The CDR3 runs to 16 residues. Variable domain in full (rest from reference TRBV19 and TRBJ1-5): DGGITQSPKYLFRKEGQNVTLSCEQNLNHDAMYWYRQDPGQGLRLIYYSQIVNDFQKGDIAEGYSVSREKKESFPLTVTSAQKNPTAFYLCASSTGDRGSNQPQHFGDGTRLSIL.

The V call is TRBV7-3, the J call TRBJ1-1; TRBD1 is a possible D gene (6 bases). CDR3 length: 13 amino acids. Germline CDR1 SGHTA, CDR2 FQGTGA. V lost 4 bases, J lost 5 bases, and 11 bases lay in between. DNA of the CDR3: TGTGCCAGCAGCTCCGGGACAAAGACTGAAGCTTTCTTT. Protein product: CASSSGTKTEAFF.